This T cell receptor (beta chain) stems from a study of shared clonotypes between healthy human individuals. Replicate PCRs run on sorted subsets employed approximately 200 ng DNA, about 27,000 T cell genomes. In the source study's methods: Without quality scores, immunoSEQ junctional reads could not be filtered like full-length reads. The assay was immunoSEQ multiplex PCR, and TCRdb's table has in-frame clones only and misses some. That table is the source of V, J and clone size, and D and trimming were worked out from the DNA. The sample records more than 1,200,000 clones, about 98.5% being singletons. This CDR3 has 15 amino acids. V was trimmed by 0 bases and J by 4 bases, leaving 14 bases between them. From germline, CDR1 is SGHTS and CDR2 YDEGEE. Points from the study as a whole: Non-shared clonotypes showed lower generation probabilities than clonotypes common to all four donors.

The split of CD4+ cells yielded CD45RA+ naive and CD45RA-negative memory subsets. As for this clone: The antigen remains undetermined.

The sequence was obtained from a man under 40 in good health. The sequenced material came from naive CD4+ T cells sorted from blood. As to subset: CD45RA+ positively selected. The rearrangement uses TRBV5-8 and TRBJ2-7; D unresolved. This CDR3 reads CASSLALSVDYEQYF. The CDR3 DNA sequence: TGTGCCAGCAGCTTGGCCCTATCAGTAGATTACGAGCAGTACTTC. The complete variable domain, with remaining parts taken from reference TRBV5-8 and TRBJ2-7, reads EAGVTQSPTHLIKTRGQQATLRCSPISGHTSVYWYQQALGLGLQFLLWYDEGEERNRGNFPPRFSGRQFPNYSSELNVNALELEDSALYLCASSLALSVDYEQYFGPGTRLTVT.